The next 3 T cell receptor beta chains were all read from a single sample in a study of OX40 agonist ivuxolimab in advanced cancers. The repertoire was sequenced with immunoSEQ multiplex PCR; TCRdb's copy has only in-frame clones and lacks some. The profile covers about 68,000 clones, with about 83% appearing a single time and around 7% taken by the ten largest. The specimen was CD4+ or CD8+ T cells sorted from blood, collected in a trial of the OX40 agonist ivuxolimab. These receptors were obtained from an adult with an advanced solid tumor such as melanoma, head and neck, liver or kidney cancer.

This clone was picked up a small number of times. The V gene is TRBV7-2, the J gene TRBJ2-1, with 10 nucleotides matching TRBD1. Losses at the gene ends were 4 bases for V and 4 bases for J; bases not matched to a gene: 4. The CDR3 is 15 residues long. The V gene's germline CDR1 is SGHTA and CDR2 FQGNSA. The CDR3 loop is CASSSRDRGYNEQFF. In nucleotides, the CDR3 is TGTGCCAGCAGCTCCCGGGACAGGGGATACAATGAGCAGTTCTTC.

V is TRBV11-2 and J is TRBJ1-1; perhaps TRBD1 as D (5 bases). The CDR3 is 12 amino acids. Trimming removed 4 bases at V and 7 bases at J, with 10 bases between. Germline V gene lookup returns CDR1 SGHAT and CDR2 FQNNGV. The CDR3 region has the DNA TGTGCCAGCAGCTGGGGGGGTAATGAAGCTTTCTTT. Protein: CASSWGGNEAFF.

The chain links TRBV10-3 to TRBJ2-3, with D tentatively TRBD2 (6 bases). The V gene's germline CDR1 is ENHRY and CDR2 SYGVKD. CDR3 length: 13 amino acids. Trimming took 10 bases from V and 0 from J, leaving 11 bases between them. The CDR3 DNA sequence: TGTGCCAGTCGGGACTCCAGCACAGATACGCAGTATTTT. Protein product: CASRDSSTDTQYF.